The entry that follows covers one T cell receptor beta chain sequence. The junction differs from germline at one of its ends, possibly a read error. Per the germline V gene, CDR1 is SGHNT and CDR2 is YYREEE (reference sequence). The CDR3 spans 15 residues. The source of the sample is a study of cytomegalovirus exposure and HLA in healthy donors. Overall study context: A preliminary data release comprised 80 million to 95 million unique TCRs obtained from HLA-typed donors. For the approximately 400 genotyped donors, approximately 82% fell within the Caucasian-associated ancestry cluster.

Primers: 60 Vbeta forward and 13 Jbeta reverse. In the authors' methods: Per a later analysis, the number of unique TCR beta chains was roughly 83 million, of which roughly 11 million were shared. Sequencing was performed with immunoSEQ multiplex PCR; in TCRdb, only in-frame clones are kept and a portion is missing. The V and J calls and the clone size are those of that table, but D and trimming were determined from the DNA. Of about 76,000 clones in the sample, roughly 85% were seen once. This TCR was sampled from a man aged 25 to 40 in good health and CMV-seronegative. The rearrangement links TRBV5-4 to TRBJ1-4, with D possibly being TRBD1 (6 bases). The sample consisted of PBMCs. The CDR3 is CPSSVQGRLNEKLFF. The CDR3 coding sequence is TGTCCCAGCAGCGTACAGGGACGGCTAAATGAAAAACTGTTTTTT.